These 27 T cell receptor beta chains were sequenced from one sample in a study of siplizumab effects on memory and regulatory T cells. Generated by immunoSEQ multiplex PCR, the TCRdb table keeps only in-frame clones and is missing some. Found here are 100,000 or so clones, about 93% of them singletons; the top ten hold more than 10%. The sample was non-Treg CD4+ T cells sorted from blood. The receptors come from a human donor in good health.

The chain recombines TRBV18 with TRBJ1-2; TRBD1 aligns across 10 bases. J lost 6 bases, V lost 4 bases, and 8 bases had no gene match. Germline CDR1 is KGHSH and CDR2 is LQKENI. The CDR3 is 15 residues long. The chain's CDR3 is CASSLTGTGDDGYTF. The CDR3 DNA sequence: TGTGCCAGCTCACTCACCGGGACAGGGGATGATGGCTACACCTTC.

The CDR3 here is CASSFATGGPGELFF. The CDR3 coding sequence is TGTGCCAGCAGCTTTGCCACAGGGGGCCCCGGGGAGCTGTTTTTT. The V and J genes are TRBV7-2 and TRBJ2-2, with 9 bases matching TRBD1. The CDR3 has 15 amino acids. Germline V CDR1 and CDR2: SGHTA, FQGNSA. Trimming took 3 bases from V and 6 from J; bases not matched to a gene: 5.

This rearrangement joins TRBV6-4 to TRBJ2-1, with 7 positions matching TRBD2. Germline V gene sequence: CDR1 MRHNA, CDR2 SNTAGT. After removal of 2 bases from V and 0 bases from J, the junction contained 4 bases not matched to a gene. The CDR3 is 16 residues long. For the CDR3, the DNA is TGTGCCAGCAGTGACGGCGGGAGTGTCTCCTACAATGAGCAGTTCTTC. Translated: CASSDGGSVSYNEQFF.

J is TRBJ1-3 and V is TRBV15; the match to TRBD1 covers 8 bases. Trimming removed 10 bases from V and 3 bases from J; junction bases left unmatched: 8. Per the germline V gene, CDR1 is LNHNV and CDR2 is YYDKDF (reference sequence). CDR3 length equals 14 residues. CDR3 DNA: TGTGCCATCAGACAGGGGATGGGTGGAAACACCATATATTTT. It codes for CAIRQGMGGNTIYF.

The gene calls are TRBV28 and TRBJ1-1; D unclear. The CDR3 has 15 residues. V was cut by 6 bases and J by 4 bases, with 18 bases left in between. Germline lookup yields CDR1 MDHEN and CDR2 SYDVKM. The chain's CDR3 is CASSPLTPTSTEAFF. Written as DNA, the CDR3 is TGTGCCAGCAGCCCTCTGACCCCGACCTCCACTGAAGCTTTCTTT.

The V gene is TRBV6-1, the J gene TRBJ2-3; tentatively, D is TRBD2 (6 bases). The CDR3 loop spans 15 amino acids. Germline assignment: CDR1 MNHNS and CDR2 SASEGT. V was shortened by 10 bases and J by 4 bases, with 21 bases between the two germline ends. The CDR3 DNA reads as TGTGCCACCCGCCCAGGAGGGGCCCTCGCAGATACGCAGTATTTT. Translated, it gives CATRPGGALADTQYF.

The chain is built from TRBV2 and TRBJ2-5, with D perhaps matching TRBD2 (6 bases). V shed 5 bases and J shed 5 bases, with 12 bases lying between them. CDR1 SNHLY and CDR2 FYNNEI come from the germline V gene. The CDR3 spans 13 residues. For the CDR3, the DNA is TGTGCCAGCAGTAAGGCGGAGGGGGAGACCCAGTACTTC. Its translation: CASSKAEGETQYF.

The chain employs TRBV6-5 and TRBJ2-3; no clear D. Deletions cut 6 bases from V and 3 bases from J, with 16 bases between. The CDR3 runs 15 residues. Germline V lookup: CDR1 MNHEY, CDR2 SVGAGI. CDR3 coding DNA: TGTGCCAGCAGATTACGTTTTGGGATGACAGATACGCAGTATTTT. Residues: CASRLRFGMTDTQYF.

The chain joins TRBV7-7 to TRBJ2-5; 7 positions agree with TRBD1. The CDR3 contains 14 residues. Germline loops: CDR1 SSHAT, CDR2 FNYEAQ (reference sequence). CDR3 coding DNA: TGTGCTAGCTCCAGGGGGATCGGTCAAGAGACCCAGTACTTC. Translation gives CASSRGIGQETQYF.

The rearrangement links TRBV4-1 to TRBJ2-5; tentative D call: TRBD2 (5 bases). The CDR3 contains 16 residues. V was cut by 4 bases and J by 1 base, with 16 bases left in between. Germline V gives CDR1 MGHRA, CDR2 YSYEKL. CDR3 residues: CASSPREVAPQETQYF. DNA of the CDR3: TGCGCCAGCAGCCCCCGGGAAGTTGCCCCCCAAGAGACCCAGTACTTC.

The DNA for the CDR3 is TGTGCCAGTAGTAGGAGGGGACACCTCACAGATACGCAGTATTTT. It encodes CASSRRGHLTDTQYF. The chain recombines TRBV19 with TRBJ2-3; D tentatively fits TRBD1 or TRBD2 (6 bases each). With 4 bases removed from V and 2 bases from J, the gap between germline ends came to 13 bases. Germline CDR1 LNHDA, CDR2 SQIVND (reference sequence). The CDR3 has 15 residues. Supplemented by reference TRBV19 and TRBJ2-3, the full variable domain reads DGGITQSPKYLFRKEGQNVTLSCEQNLNHDAMYWYRQDPGQGLRLIYYSQIVNDFQKGDIAEGYSVSREKKESFPLTVTSAQKNPTAFYLCASSRRGHLTDTQYFGPGTRLTVL.

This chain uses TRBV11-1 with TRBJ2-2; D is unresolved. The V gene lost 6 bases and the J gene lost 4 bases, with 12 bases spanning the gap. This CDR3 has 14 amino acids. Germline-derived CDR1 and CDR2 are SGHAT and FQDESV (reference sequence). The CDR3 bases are TGTGCCAGCAGAATAGGGTCGGGCACCGGGGAGCTGTTTTTT. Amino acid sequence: CASRIGSGTGELFF. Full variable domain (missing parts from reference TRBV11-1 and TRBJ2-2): EAEVAQSPRYKITEKSQAVAFWCDPISGHATLYWYRQILGQGPELLVQFQDESVVDDSQLPKDRFSAERLKGVDSTLKIQPAELGDSAMYLCASRIGSGTGELFFGEGSRLTVL.

CDR3 residues: CASSGTGGGNTIYF. The DNA of the CDR3 is TGTGCCAGCAGTGGTACAGGGGGAGGAAACACCATATATTTT. This chain uses TRBV6-1 with TRBJ1-3; 8 nucleotides agree with TRBD1. Germline lookup yields CDR1 MNHNS and CDR2 SASEGT. Trimming at V came to 4 bases and at J to 4 bases, leaving 3 bases not matched to a gene. There are 14 residues in the CDR3.

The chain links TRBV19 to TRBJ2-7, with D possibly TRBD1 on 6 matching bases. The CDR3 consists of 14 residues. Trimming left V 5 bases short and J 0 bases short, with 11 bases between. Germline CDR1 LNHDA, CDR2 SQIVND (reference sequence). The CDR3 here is CASSAGTNSYEQYF. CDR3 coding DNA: TGTGCCAGTAGTGCCGGGACAAACTCCTACGAGCAGTACTTC.

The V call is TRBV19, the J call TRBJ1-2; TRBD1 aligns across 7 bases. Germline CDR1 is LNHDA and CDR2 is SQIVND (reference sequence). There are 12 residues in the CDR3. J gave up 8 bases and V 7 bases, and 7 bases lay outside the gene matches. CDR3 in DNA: TGTGCCAGTACCCAGGGGGGTTCGGGCTACACCTTC. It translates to CASTQGGSGYTF.

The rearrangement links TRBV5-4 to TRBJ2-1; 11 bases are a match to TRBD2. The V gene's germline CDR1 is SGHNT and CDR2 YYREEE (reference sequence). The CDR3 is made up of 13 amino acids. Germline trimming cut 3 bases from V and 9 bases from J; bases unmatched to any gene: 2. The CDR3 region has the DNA TGTGCCAGCAGCTGGACTAGCGGGCCTGAGCAGTTCTTC. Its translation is CASSWTSGPEQFF.

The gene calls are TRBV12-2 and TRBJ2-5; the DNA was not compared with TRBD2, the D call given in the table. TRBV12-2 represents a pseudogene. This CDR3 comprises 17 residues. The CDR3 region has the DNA TGTGCAAGTCGCTTAGTCTCGAGACTAGCGGGAGAAGAGACCCAGTACTTC. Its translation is CASRLVSRLAGEETQYF.

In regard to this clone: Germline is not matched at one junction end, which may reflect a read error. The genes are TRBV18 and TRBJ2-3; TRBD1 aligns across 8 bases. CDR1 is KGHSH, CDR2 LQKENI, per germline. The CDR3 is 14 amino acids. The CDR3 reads CASSPQGGADTQYF. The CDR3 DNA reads TGTGCCAGCTCGCCACAGGGGGGAGCAGATACGCAGTATTTT.

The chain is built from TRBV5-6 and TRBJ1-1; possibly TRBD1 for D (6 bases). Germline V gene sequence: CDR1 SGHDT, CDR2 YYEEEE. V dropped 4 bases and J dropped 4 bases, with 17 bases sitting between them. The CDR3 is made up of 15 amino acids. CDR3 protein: CASSPVTGQLTEAFF. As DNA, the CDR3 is TGTGCCAGCAGCCCTGTAACCGGACAGCTCACTGAAGCTTTCTTT.

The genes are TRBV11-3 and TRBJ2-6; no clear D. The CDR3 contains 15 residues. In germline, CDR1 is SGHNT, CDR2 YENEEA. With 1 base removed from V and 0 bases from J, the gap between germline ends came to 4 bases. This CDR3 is CASSLGGSGANVLTF. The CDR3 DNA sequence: TGTGCCAGCAGCTTAGGGGGCTCTGGGGCCAACGTCCTGACTTTC.

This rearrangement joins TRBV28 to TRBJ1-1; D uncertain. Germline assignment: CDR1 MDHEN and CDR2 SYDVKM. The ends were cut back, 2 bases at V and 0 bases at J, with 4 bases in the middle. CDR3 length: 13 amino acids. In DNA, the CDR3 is TGTGCCAGCAGTTTAGAGGTGAACACTGAAGCTTTCTTT. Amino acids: CASSLEVNTEAFF. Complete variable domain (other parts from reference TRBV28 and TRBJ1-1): DVKVTQSSRYLVKRTGEKVFLECVQDMDHENMFWYRQDPGLGLRLIYFSYDVKMKEKGDIPEGYSVSREKKERFSLILESASTNQTSMYLCASSLEVNTEAFFGQGTRLTVV.

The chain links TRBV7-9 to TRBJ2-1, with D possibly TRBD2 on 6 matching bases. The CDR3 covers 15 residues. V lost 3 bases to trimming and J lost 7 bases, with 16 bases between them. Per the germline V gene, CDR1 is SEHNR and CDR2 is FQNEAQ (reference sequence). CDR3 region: CASSLAGTEGNEQFF. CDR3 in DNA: TGTGCCAGCAGCTTGGCCGGGACTGAGGGGAATGAGCAGTTCTTC.

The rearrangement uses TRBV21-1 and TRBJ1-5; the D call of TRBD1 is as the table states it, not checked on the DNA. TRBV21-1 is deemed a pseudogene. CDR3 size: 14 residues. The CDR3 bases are TGTGCCAGCAGCAGTGGACAGGGTGGTCAGCCCCAGCATTTT. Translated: CASSSGQGGQPQHF.

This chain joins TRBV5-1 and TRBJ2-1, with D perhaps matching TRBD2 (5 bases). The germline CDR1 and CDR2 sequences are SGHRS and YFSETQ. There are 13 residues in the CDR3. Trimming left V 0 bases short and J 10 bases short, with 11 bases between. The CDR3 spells CASSLAQLGEQFF. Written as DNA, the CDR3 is TGCGCCAGCAGCTTGGCCCAACTAGGCGAGCAGTTCTTC.

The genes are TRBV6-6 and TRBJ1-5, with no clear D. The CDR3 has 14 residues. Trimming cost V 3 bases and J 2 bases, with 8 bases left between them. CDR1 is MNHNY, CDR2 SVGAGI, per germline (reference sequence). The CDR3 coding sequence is TGTGCCAGCAGTTATCCAGGAGGCAATCAGCCCCAGCATTTT. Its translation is CASSYPGGNQPQHF.

DNA of the CDR3: TGTGCCAGCAGCGACAGGAGGGGTCAGCCCCAGCATTTT. This gives the protein CASSDRRGQPQHF. The V and J genes are TRBV6-5 and TRBJ1-5; D is perhaps TRBD1 (6 bases). Germline V gene data show CDR1 as MNHEY and CDR2 as SVGAGI. Trimming shortened V by 6 bases and J by 6 bases, and 12 bases separated the two germline ends. The CDR3 is made up of 13 amino acids.

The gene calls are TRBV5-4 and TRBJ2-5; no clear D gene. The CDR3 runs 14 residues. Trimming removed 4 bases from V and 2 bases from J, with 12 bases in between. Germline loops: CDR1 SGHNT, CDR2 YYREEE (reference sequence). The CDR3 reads CASSPPSQQETQYF. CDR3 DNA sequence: TGTGCCAGCAGCCCACCGTCTCAGCAAGAGACCCAGTACTTC.